The next 9 T cell receptor beta chains were all read from a single sample in a study of blood T cells in healthy people across ages. A J-beta primer mix and a sample-barcoded 5' primer were used in a second PCR of about 7 to 12 cycles. TCRdb redid the calling of the 5' RACE reads with MiXCR, one entry per CDR3 protein. In the table there are some 710,000 distinct CDR3 sequences, around 45% of which are singletons. The sequenced sample consisted of blood. The receptor set was obtained from an elderly man in good health.

This clonotype was detected only once. This sequence joins TRBV9 and TRBJ2-2; D tentatively fits TRBD1 or TRBD2 (5 bases each). Trimming removed 0 bases from V and 4 bases from J, with 10 bases in between. CDR1 is SGDLS, CDR2 YYNGEE, per germline. CDR3 length: 15 amino acids. The CDR3 nucleotides are TGTGCCAGCAGCGTAGCAGGGAGTGTCACCGGGGAGCTGTTTTTT. Translating it yields CASSVAGSVTGELFF. Combining the CDR3 with reference TRBV9 and TRBJ2-2 gives the whole variable domain DSGVTQTPKHLITATGQRVTLRCSPRSGDLSVYWYQQSLDQGLQFLIQYYNGEERAKGNILERFSAQQFPDLHSELNLSSLELGDSALYFCASSVAGSVTGELFFGEGSRLTVL.

J is TRBJ1-6 and V is TRBV5-1; no clear D. Germline V CDR1 and CDR2: SGHRS, YFSETQ. The CDR3 contains 16 residues. Trimming removed 1 base from V and 9 bases from J, with 17 bases in between. CDR3 coding DNA: TGCGCCAGCAGCTTGAACCGTCGGGAGGTTGGTTCACCCCTCCACTTT. The encoded protein is CASSLNRREVGSPLHF. Supplemented by reference TRBV5-1 and TRBJ1-6, the full variable domain reads KAGVTQTPRYLIKTRGQQVTLSCSPISGHRSVSWYQQTPGQGLQFLFEYFSETQRNKGNFPGRFSGRQFSNSRSEMNVSTLELGDSALYLCASSLNRREVGSPLHFGNGTRLTVT.

The J gene is TRBJ2-1, the V gene TRBV3-1; D gene unclear. V was trimmed by 7 bases and J by 6 bases, leaving 13 bases between them. The germline V gene encodes CDR1 LGHDT and CDR2 YNNKEL (reference sequence). There are 13 residues in the CDR3. CDR3 amino acids: CASNDFGVNEQFF. Here the CDR3 DNA reads TGTGCCAGCAACGACTTTGGGGTCAATGAGCAGTTCTTC.

This clonotype has a handful of counts. The chain uses TRBV20-1 and TRBJ2-2; D gene unclear. CDR3 length: 15 amino acids. Trimming took off 1 base at V and 6 bases at J, with 15 bases between the two ends. Germline loops: CDR1 DFQATT, CDR2 SNEGSKA (reference sequence). The CDR3 sequence: CSARVSLDGAGELFF. The CDR3 DNA reads as TGCAGTGCTAGAGTATCGTTAGATGGTGCCGGGGAGCTGTTTTTT.

This clonotype was observed a few times. The V gene is TRBV20-1, the J gene TRBJ2-4, with TRBD2 matching over 7 bases. The CDR3 sequence is 16 residues long. Germline CDR1 is DFQATT and CDR2 is SNEGSKA (reference sequence). The trim removed 3 bases at V and 6 bases at J, leaving 14 bases unmatched. The CDR3 protein is CSASEVKGGSVNIQYF. The CDR3 bases are TGCAGTGCTAGTGAAGTTAAGGGCGGGAGTGTAAACATTCAGTACTTC.

The chain employs TRBV4-2 and TRBJ2-7; D tentatively reads TRBD1 or TRBD2 (5 bases each). V lost 3 bases and J lost 6, with 24 bases in between. This CDR3 is 17 amino acids long. The germline gives CDR1 LGHNA, CDR2 YNFKEQ. The CDR3 coding sequence is TGTGCCAGCAGCCACGCCCGCCTTGGGGGACCGTATGTCGAGCAGTACTTC. Encoded protein: CASSHARLGGPYVEQYF.

This clonotype has just one count. V is TRBV5-1 and J is TRBJ2-7; a weak D match, TRBD2 (6 bases). Trimming took 0 bases from V and 1 from J, leaving 11 bases between them. The CDR3 sequence is 15 residues long. CDR1 SGHRS and CDR2 YFSETQ come from the germline V gene. The CDR3 DNA sequence: TGCGCCAGCAGCTTGGACGGGAGTGGGTCCTACGAGCAGTACTTC. It specifies CASSLDGSGSYEQYF.

The gene calls are TRBV7-8 and TRBJ2-5; 11 bases are shared with TRBD2. The J segment lost 11 bases and the V segment lost 5 bases, leaving 13 bases of the junction unmatched. There are 15 residues in the CDR3. Germline V gives CDR1 SGHVS, CDR2 FQNEAQ. CDR3 region: CASSPLTSGSHEQYF. As DNA, the CDR3 is TGTGCCAGCAGCCCCCTCACTAGCGGGAGCCATGAGCAGTACTTC.

This clonotype was detected only once. This CDR3 is CSGSRPGRGLYEQYF. Here the CDR3 DNA reads TGCAGTGGAAGTCGGCCCGGCAGGGGTTTGTACGAGCAGTACTTC. This chain uses TRBV20-1 with TRBJ2-7, with D possibly being TRBD1 (6 bases). The V and J ends lost 7 bases and 4 bases respectively, with 23 bases between them. The germline V gene encodes CDR1 DFQATT and CDR2 SNEGSKA (reference sequence). This CDR3 has 15 amino acids.